The clone carrying this T cell receptor (beta chain) was counted at least ten times. The antigen remains unidentified. The V gene's germline CDR1 is KGHDR and CDR2 SFDVKD. V was clipped by 2 bases and J by 4 bases, with 5 bases between them. The CDR3 is 13 amino acids. TCRdb reanalysed the 5' RACE reads using MiXCR and keeps one entry per CDR3 protein. The sample lists some 200,000 distinct CDR3 sequences, 15% to 20% occurring once. The source of the sample is a study of CD8 T cells in ankylosing spondylitis. Overall study results and limits: Within matched ankylosing spondylitis synovial fluid, disease-linked clones were reportedly significantly enriched. Ankylosing spondylitis blood seemed to carry a telltale TCR beta motif made of fewer than ten highly homologous variants.

The rearrangement links TRBV24-1 to TRBJ1-3, with D unresolved. This TCR was recovered from a male donor under 35 with ankylosing spondylitis or in good health (not recorded which). Sequencing was performed on blood, either unsorted or a sorted T cell fraction (not recorded which). The CDR3 loop is CATSDSPGNTIYF. The CDR3 DNA follows: TGTGCCACCAGTGATTCTCCCGGAAACACCATATATTTT.